This T cell receptor beta chain was obtained from a study of blood T cell repertoires in COVID-19. Some clones are missing from TCRdb's copy, which holds only in-frame ones; the method was immunoSEQ multiplex PCR. Of roughly 220,000 clones in the sample, about 80% were seen once. The sample holds one count of this clone. Germline lookup yields CDR1 LGHNA and CDR2 YNFKEQ. V was clipped by 1 base and J by 3 bases, with 15 bases between them. This CDR3 is built from 17 residues. The source of this sequence is a man in his forties or fifties who had recovered from COVID-19. The source material was PBMCs or T cells enriched from blood (not recorded which). V is TRBV4-2 and J is TRBJ2-2, with D hard to call. The CDR3 DNA is TGTGCCAGCAGCCAAGCTTCTATAACAGATTACACCGGGGAGCTGTTTTTT. Translation gives CASSQASITDYTGELFF.